This T cell receptor (beta chain) is drawn from a study of T cell repertoires in Merkel cell carcinoma (dated by TCRdb to the late 2010s). At the level of the whole study: Patients who had received intralesional immunotherapy or systemic immune checkpoint blockade prior to the biopsy were excluded. MCPyV-specific clonotypes were first defined by tetramer sorting, cloning and paired TCR sequencing of expanded tumor-infiltrating lymphocytes. To be included, a participant needed a diagnosis of MCPyV-positive Merkel cell carcinoma and tumor-infiltrating lymphocytes that had been successfully expanded in vitro.

Results the study describes overall, beyond this receptor: The study did not examine normal tissue biopsies.

TRB CDR3 sequencing and data processing of tumor genomic DNA were performed with the immunoSEQ assay. In TCRdb, the immuneACCESS table is reduced to in-frame sequences with V and J assigned. These tables do not hold every clone; where another copy was compared, an unresolved V gene accounts for under half, and the others remain unexplained. This sample holds approximately 14,000 clones; around four fifths were observed only once. The ten top clones hold roughly 18% of the sample. Each study subject had MCPyV-positive Merkel cell carcinoma confirmed by biopsy and had serum antibodies to T-antigen that tested positive. Genomic DNA was extracted from more than five adjacent 10-micron frozen tumor sections without any cell sorting or culture. About 5 x 5 x 5 mm of tumor biopsy tissue was frozen in optimal cutting temperature compound. The presence of abundant Merkel cell carcinoma and infiltrating cells in the frozen biopsy was confirmed on hematoxylin and eosin scout sections.

This clone was seen only a few times. What antigen it recognizes has not been identified. Base quality data are lacking; no much larger clone is found one base away. The V and J ends are trimmed by 3 bases and 8 bases, leaving 10 bases between them. Taken from the germline V gene, the CDR1 and CDR2 loops are KGHDR and SFDVKD. The CDR3 sequence holds 13 residues, the cysteine and phenylalanine included. Only the CDR3 portion is preserved as DNA: 39 bases, with reading frame beginning at the first base. Sample: tumor tissue. This TCR was recovered from an adult with Merkel cell carcinoma. The chain uses TRBV24-1 and TRBJ2-1; the D gene is perhaps TRBD2, from 5 matching bases. The nucleotides are TGTGCCACCAGTGATACACTAGACGATGAGCAGTTCTTC. This sequence encodes CATSDTLDDEQFF.